This T cell receptor beta chain was retrieved from a study of T cell changes during pregnancy in multiple sclerosis (dated by TCRdb to between 2018 and 2020). Context from the whole study: In women with multiple sclerosis, the researchers looked at how the T cell repertoire shifted as pregnancy progressed.

The library came from the immunoSEQ multiplex PCR assay. The immuneACCESS repertoire file appears here via TCRdb, limited to in-frame rearrangements. These files lack a portion of the clones; in checked studies, under half of the deficit traces to unresolved V genes, and the cause of the others is not known. Recorded for this sample are around 96,000 clones; 85% to 95% of them occurred a single time. Of the sample, roughly 1.7% falls within the top ten clones. Regarding this clone: It lacks a known antigen. No much larger clone exists at a distance of one base, and base qualities are not known.

This TCR was sampled from a female donor in good health, enrolled as a control in a pregnancy study. This specimen consisted of peripheral blood, obtained after pregnancy.

The nucleotide sequence is given as TGTGCCAGCAGCCCAGCCGGGACAGGGGAAGAGACCCAGTACTTC. The resulting protein is CASSPAGTGEETQYF. The chain links TRBV7-7 with TRBJ2-5, and 10 bases in between align with TRBD1. The CDR3 spans 15 residues, from the cysteine through the phenylalanine. CDR3 DNA is the only sequence kept; it has 45 bases, read in frame from the first base. In the germline V gene (reference sequence), CDR1 corresponds to SSHAT and CDR2 to FNYEAQ. Unmatched junction bases come to 6, with V trimmed by 5 bases and J by 3 bases.